The source of this T cell receptor beta chain is a study of CD8 T cells in ankylosing spondylitis. Study-level findings and limits: A number of the motif variants had already been described in reactive arthritis synovial fluid and blood. What appeared characteristic of ankylosing spondylitis blood was a TCR beta motif of fewer than ten highly homologous variants. Significantly higher representation of disease-linked clones was reported for matched ankylosing spondylitis synovial fluid.

This clonotype was counted a few times. Its antigen remains unidentified. TCRdb reprocessed the 5' RACE reads via MiXCR and lists one record per CDR3 protein. The sample lists 200,000 to 250,000 distinct CDR3 sequences, around 10% occurring once. Sequenced input: blood, either unsorted or a sorted T cell fraction (not recorded which). The sequence was obtained from a male donor with ankylosing spondylitis or in good health (not recorded which).

DNA of the CDR3: TGTGCCAGTAGTATAGATCTCGGCAGTGCCTACGAGCAGTACTTC. This sequence encodes CASSIDLGSAYEQYF. The V call is TRBV19, the J call TRBJ2-7; no definite D call. V was shortened by 0 bases and J by 2 bases, with 11 bases between the two germline ends. CDR1 is LNHDA and CDR2 is SQIVND in the germline V gene (reference sequence). CDR3 length: 15 residues.